A single sample gave rise to the 7 T cell receptor beta chains below, sequenced in a study of blood T cell repertoires in COVID-19. This table comes from immunoSEQ multiplex PCR, and its TCRdb copy is limited to in-frame clones, with some not included. The table records approximately 150,000 clones, 84% of them present only once. Specimen: peripheral blood. These receptors all stem from a human donor in a cohort sampled during active COVID-19.

This clone was recorded a few times. The chain joins TRBV2 to TRBJ2-1; possible D gene TRBD2, 5 bases. Per the germline V gene, CDR1 is SNHLY and CDR2 is FYNNEI. V was pared by 2 bases and J by 7 bases, with 12 bases between. CDR3 length equals 14 residues. The CDR3 DNA is TGTGCCAGCAGTGAATTCCGGGGTTGGAATGAGCAGTTCTTC. Amino acids: CASSEFRGWNEQFF.

This clone was detected once. This chain links TRBV6-4 with TRBJ2-3, with D possibly matching TRBD2 (6 bases). Deletions cut 10 bases from V and 0 bases from J, with 17 bases between. The CDR3 extends over 15 amino acids. CDR1 MRHNA and CDR2 SNTAGT come from the germline V gene. CDR3 in DNA: TGTGCCACCTCGGTGGAGAGCGGGAGCACAGATACGCAGTATTTT. It is translated as CATSVESGSTDTQYF.

The chain couples TRBV19 to TRBJ1-1; 9 nucleotides agree with TRBD1. The CDR3 totals 15 residues. V shed 2 bases and J 2 bases; nucleotides not matched to a gene: 3. The germline V gene has CDR1 LNHDA and CDR2 SQIVND (reference sequence). CDR3 sequence: CASSIPGQGNTEAFF. Written as DNA, the CDR3 is TGTGCCAGTAGTATACCGGGACAGGGCAACACTGAAGCTTTCTTT.

The CDR3 sequence: CASSAQGRGTEAFF. The CDR3 region has the DNA TGTGCCAGTAGTGCACAGGGGAGAGGGACTGAAGCTTTCTTT. The rearrangement links TRBV19 to TRBJ1-1, with 7 bases matching TRBD1. Germline CDR1 LNHDA, CDR2 SQIVND (reference sequence). CDR3 length: 14 amino acids. V lost 5 bases, J lost 5 bases, and 8 bases stayed unmatched.

The chain combines TRBV6-8 with TRBJ2-7; 8 bases map to TRBD1. With V trimmed by 4 bases and J by 6 bases, 8 bases remained unmatched. This CDR3 has 14 residues. From germline, CDR1 is MNHGY and CDR2 SAAAGT. The CDR3 region has the DNA TGTGCCAGCAGTTCCTACGCAGGGGGCAGCGAGCAGTACGTC. Translated, it gives CASSSYAGGSEQYV.

J is TRBJ2-3 and V is TRBV5-4; 7 bases are shared with TRBD2. J lost 0 bases, V lost 2 bases, and 0 bases had no gene match. The V gene's germline CDR1 is SGHNT and CDR2 YYREEE (reference sequence). The length of the CDR3 is 14 residues. This CDR3 is CASSLAGSTDTQYF. Here the CDR3 DNA reads TGTGCCAGCAGCTTAGCGGGAAGCACAGATACGCAGTATTTT.

This chain links TRBV7-9 with TRBJ2-7; unclear D gene. The V end was cut by 6 bases, the J end by 2 bases, with 14 bases between. The CDR3 extends over 14 amino acids. Germline loops: CDR1 SEHNR, CDR2 FQNEAQ (reference sequence). CDR3 protein: CASRLSSGTYEQYF. CDR3 sequence (DNA): TGTGCCAGCAGGCTCTCCTCGGGTACCTACGAGCAGTACTTC.